The 2 T cell receptor beta chains presented below share a single source sample, sequenced in a study of blood T cell repertoires in COVID-19. The protocol was immunoSEQ multiplex PCR, while the TCRdb copy is restricted to in-frame clones and leaves out a portion. The table shows about 210,000 clones, with about 79% occurring only once. Sequenced sample: peripheral blood. The receptors shown here come from a man aged 45 to 65 with active or convalescent COVID-19.

The rearrangement links TRBV28 to TRBJ1-1, with D tentatively TRBD1 (6 bases). Per the germline V gene, CDR1 is MDHEN and CDR2 is SYDVKM. V gave up 8 bases and J gave up 5 bases, with 21 bases separating them. CDR3 size: 15 residues. The CDR3 DNA sequence: TGTGCCAGCCTAAGCCCACTACAGGGTCGGACTGAAGCTTTCTTT. It codes for CASLSPLQGRTEAFF.

The V gene is TRBV18, the J gene TRBJ1-5; TRBD1 agrees at 9 bases. The germline V gene encodes CDR1 KGHSH and CDR2 LQKENI. The J segment lost 4 bases and the V segment lost 3 bases, leaving 7 bases of the junction unmatched. This CDR3 has 16 amino acids. As DNA, the CDR3 is TGTGCCAGCTCACCGGGACAGGGTTTGGGGAATCAGCCCCAGCATTTT. The encoded protein is CASSPGQGLGNQPQHF.